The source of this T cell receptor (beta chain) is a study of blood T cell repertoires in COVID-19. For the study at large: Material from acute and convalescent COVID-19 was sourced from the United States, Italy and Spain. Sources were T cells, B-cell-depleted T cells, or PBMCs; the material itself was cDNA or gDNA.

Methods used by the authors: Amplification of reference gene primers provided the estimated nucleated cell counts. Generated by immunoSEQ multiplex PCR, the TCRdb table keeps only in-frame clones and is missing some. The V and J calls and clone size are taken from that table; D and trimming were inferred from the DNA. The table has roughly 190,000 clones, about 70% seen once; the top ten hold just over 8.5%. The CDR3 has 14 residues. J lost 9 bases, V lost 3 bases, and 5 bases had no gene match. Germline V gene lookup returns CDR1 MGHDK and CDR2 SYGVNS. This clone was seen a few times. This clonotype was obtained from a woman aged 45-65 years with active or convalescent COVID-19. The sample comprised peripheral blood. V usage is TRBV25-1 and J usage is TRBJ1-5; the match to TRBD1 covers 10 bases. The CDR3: CASSDPGQGRPQHF. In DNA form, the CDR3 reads TGTGCCAGCAGTGACCCGGGACAGGGGAGGCCCCAGCATTTT.